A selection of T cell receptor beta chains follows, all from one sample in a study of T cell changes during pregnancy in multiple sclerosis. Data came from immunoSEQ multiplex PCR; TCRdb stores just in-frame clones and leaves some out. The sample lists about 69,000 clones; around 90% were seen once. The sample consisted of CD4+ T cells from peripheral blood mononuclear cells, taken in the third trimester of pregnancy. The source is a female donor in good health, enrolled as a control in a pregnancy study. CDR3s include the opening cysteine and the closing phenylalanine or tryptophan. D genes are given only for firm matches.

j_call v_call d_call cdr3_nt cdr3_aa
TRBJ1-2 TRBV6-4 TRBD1 TGTGCCAGCAGGCCGGGACAGGCAAACTATGGCTACACCTTC CASRPGQANYGYTF
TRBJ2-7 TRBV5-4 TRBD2 TGTGCCAGCAGCCCGTCGACTAGCGGGGGTAGTACTAGGGAGCAGTACTTC CASSPSTSGGSTREQYF
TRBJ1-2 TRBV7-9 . TGTGCCAGCAGCCAAATACAGGAATTTGCTGGCTACACCTTC CASSQIQEFAGYTF
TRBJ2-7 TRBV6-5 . TGTGCCAGCAGTTACTCGAGAGACAGCCCCTACGAGCAGTACTTC CASSYSRDSPYEQYF
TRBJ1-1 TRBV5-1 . TGCGCCAGCAGCTTGACAGGCCAGGGGGAAGCTTTCTTT CASSLTGQGEAFF
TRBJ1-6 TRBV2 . TGTGCCAGCAGTGCAGGGGCAATAAATTCACCCCTCCACTTT CASSAGAINSPLHF
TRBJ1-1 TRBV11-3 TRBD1 TGTGCCAGCAGCATCGGGACAGTTGAAGCTTTCTTT CASSIGTVEAFF
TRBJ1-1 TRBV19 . TGTGCCAGTAGCAACAGGGCAACCCTGGAAGCTTTCTTT CASSNRATLEAFF
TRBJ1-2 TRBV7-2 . TGTGCCAGCAGCTTGGGGAAACAGGGCGGTGGCTACACCTTC CASSLGKQGGGYTF
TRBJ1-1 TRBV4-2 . TGTGCCAGCAGCCAAGAGCTCTGGGGGGGCACTGAAGCTTTCTTT CASSQELWGGTEAFF
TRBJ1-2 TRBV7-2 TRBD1 TGTGCCAGCAGCTTAAACAGGGGGCAAGGGGGCTACACCTTC CASSLNRGQGGYTF
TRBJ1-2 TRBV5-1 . TGCGCCAGCAGCTTCGACAGCTATGGCTACACCTTC CASSFDSYGYTF
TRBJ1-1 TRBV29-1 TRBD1 TGCAGCGGCTTCGGACAGGGGAACACTGAAGCTTTCTTT CSGFGQGNTEAFF
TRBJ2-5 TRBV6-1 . TGTGCCAGCAGTGCCCTTAACAGGGAAGAGACCCAGTACTTC CASSALNREETQYF
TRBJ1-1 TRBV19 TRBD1 TGTGCCAGTTCCAACAGACAGGGTCACACTGAAGCTTTCTTT CASSNRQGHTEAFF
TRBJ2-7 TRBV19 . TGTGCCAGCCCCCCAGGTGCCCCTCTTTACGAGCAGTACTTC CASPPGAPLYEQYF